Following are 17 T cell receptor beta chains from one sample sequenced in a study of blood T cells in healthy people across ages. Alongside a J-beta primer mix, a sample-barcoded 5' primer served in a second PCR lasting about 7 to 12 cycles. TCRdb re-called the 5' RACE reads with MiXCR, one entry per CDR3 protein. The table lists 1,800,000 or so distinct CDR3 sequences, approximately 40% of them singletons. The sequencing input was blood. These receptors originate from a human donor in good health.

The chain links TRBV7-9 to TRBJ1-1; tentative D call: TRBD1 (6 bases). The CDR3 runs 15 residues. Per the germline V gene, CDR1 is SEHNR and CDR2 is FQNEAQ (reference sequence). The V end was cut by 4 bases, the J end by 1 base, with 13 bases between. The CDR3 region has the DNA TGTGCCAGCAGCTCTCGGACAGATACGAACACTGAAGCTTTCTTT. It yields the protein CASSSRTDTNTEAFF.

This clonotype was seen a handful of times. The V gene is TRBV27, the J gene TRBJ2-1; 8 bases fit TRBD2. There are 17 residues in the CDR3. From germline, CDR1 is MNHEY and CDR2 SMNVEV (reference sequence). J gave up 4 bases and V 0 bases, and 8 bases lay outside the gene matches. The CDR3 coding sequence is TGTGCCAGCAGTTTATCGCCTGGAGCGGGGGTGTACAATGAGCAGTTCTTC. Translated, it gives CASSLSPGAGVYNEQFF.

Only a few counts were recorded for this clonotype. The V gene is TRBV6-5, the J gene TRBJ1-2; unclear D gene. The CDR3 contains 13 residues. Germline V gene sequence: CDR1 MNHEY, CDR2 SVGAGI. V was clipped by 6 bases and J by 3 bases, with 11 bases between them. In DNA, the CDR3 is TGTGCCAGCAGACAACAAGGACACTATGGCTACACCTTC. Amino acid sequence: CASRQQGHYGYTF.

This sequence joins TRBV5-1 and TRBJ1-2; tentative D call: TRBD1 (6 bases). V lost 4 bases to trimming and J lost 1 base, with 14 bases between them. From germline, CDR1 is SGHRS and CDR2 YFSETQ. This CDR3 has 15 amino acids. Written as DNA, the CDR3 is TGCGCCAGCAGCCTCGGACAGAGTAATAACTATGGCTACACCTTC. Encoded protein: CASSLGQSNNYGYTF.

This clonotype has a single count. The rearrangement joins TRBV2 to TRBJ1-1, with D unclear. The CDR3 has 14 residues. The V and J ends lost 6 bases and 4 bases respectively, with 15 bases between them. Germline V gives CDR1 SNHLY, CDR2 FYNNEI. DNA of the CDR3: TGTGCCAGCAGAATGCCCGTGTTGGGCACTGAAGCTTTCTTT. As protein: CASRMPVLGTEAFF. The full variable domain, with the rest looked up from reference TRBV2 and TRBJ1-1, is EPEVTQTPSHQVTQMGQEVILRCVPISNHLYFYWYRQILGQKVEFLVSFYNNEISEKSEIFDDQFSVERPDGSNFTLKIRSTKLEDSAMYFCASRMPVLGTEAFFGQGTRLTVV.

This rearrangement joins TRBV10-3 to TRBJ2-5, with TRBD1 matching 7 bases. This CDR3 spans 14 amino acids. Germline V gives CDR1 ENHRY, CDR2 SYGVKD. Trimming at V came to 3 bases and at J to 7 bases, leaving 8 bases not matched to a gene. CDR3 region: CAISDEGAHGTQYF. CDR3 in DNA: TGTGCCATCAGTGACGAGGGGGCGCATGGGACCCAGTACTTC.

This rearrangement joins TRBV5-6 to TRBJ1-2, with D unclear. From germline, CDR1 is SGHDT and CDR2 YYEEEE. Trimming stripped 4 bases from V and 5 bases from J, with 15 bases between. CDR3 length: 14 amino acids. The CDR3 DNA reads as TGTGCCAGCAGCACGCTTGACGTACCTTATGGCTACACCTTC. Translating it yields CASSTLDVPYGYTF.

This chain joins TRBV7-2 and TRBJ2-7; 10 nucleotides agree with TRBD1. V lost 5 bases, J lost 9 bases, and 13 bases stayed unmatched. This CDR3 is built from 15 residues. Germline CDR1 SGHTA, CDR2 FQGNSA. CDR3 protein: CASSAPGQGPSGQYF. CDR3 sequence (DNA): TGTGCCAGCAGCGCGCCGGGACAGGGGCCCTCTGGGCAGTACTTC.

About this clonotype itself: A read error may be the cause here, since a much bigger clone is one base away. The chain is built from TRBV18 and TRBJ2-6, with a weak D call TRBD2 (6 bases). The germline CDR1 and CDR2 sequences are KGHSH and LQKENI. This CDR3 has 17 amino acids. The CDR3 sequence is CASPPRQGGTGANVLTF. CDR3 in DNA: TGTGCCAGCCCACCACGGCAGGGAGGAACTGGGGCCAACGTCCTGACTTTC.

This clonotype was detected a few times. The rearrangement joins TRBV7-8 to TRBJ1-2; TRBD1 aligns across 10 bases. Trimming took 3 bases from V and 7 from J; bases not matched to a gene: 11. Germline V gene data show CDR1 as SGHVS and CDR2 as FQNEAQ. This CDR3 region has 16 residues. The CDR3 reads CASSLSGTGVYFGYTF. The CDR3 region has the DNA TGTGCCAGCAGCTTGTCCGGGACAGGGGTTTACTTTGGCTACACCTTC.

The chain links TRBV2 to TRBJ1-2; the D is unclear. The CDR3 has 10 amino acids. The ends were cut back, 7 bases at V and 8 bases at J, with 8 bases in the middle. Looked up from germline, CDR1 is SNHLY and CDR2 is FYNNEI. This CDR3 reads CASKGAGYTF. Written as DNA, the CDR3 is TGTGCCAGCAAGGGTGCGGGCTACACCTTC.

The chain combines TRBV20-1 with TRBJ1-5; a possible D gene is TRBD1 (5 bases). Germline V CDR1 and CDR2: DFQATT, SNEGSKA (reference sequence). V was trimmed by 5 bases and J by 4 bases, leaving 21 bases between them. The CDR3 has 16 amino acids. The CDR3 bases are TGCAGTGCTGGGAGGGGAGGGGCGGGGACTAATCAGCCCCAGCATTTT. This encodes CSAGRGGAGTNQPQHF.

This chain uses TRBV20-1 with TRBJ2-7, with D tentatively TRBD1 (6 bases). Germline CDR1 and CDR2: DFQATT and SNEGSKA (reference sequence). With 3 bases removed from V and 2 bases from J, the gap between germline ends came to 14 bases. CDR3 length: 14 residues. The CDR3 region has the DNA TGCAGTGCTAGTACTAGGGGGATCCCCTACGAGCAGTACTTC. Translation gives CSASTRGIPYEQYF.

V usage is TRBV7-2 and J usage is TRBJ2-5; TRBD1 aligns across 7 bases. The CDR3 totals 16 residues. Germline-derived CDR1 and CDR2 are SGHTA and FQGNSA. With 3 bases clipped from V and 5 bases from J, the junction kept 12 bases outside the gene matches. This chain's CDR3 is CASSFGTGAYRETQYF. The DNA for the CDR3 is TGTGCCAGCAGCTTTGGCACAGGGGCTTATAGGGAGACCCAGTACTTC. The whole variable domain, filled in from reference TRBV7-2 and TRBJ2-5, reads GAGVSQSPSNKVTEKGKDVELRCDPISGHTALYWYRQSLGQGLEFLIYFQGNSAPDKSGLPSDRFSAERTGGSVSTLTIQRTQQEDSAVYLCASSFGTGAYRETQYFGPGTRLLVL.

This clonotype was counted between two and nine times. The rearrangement joins TRBV7-9 to TRBJ2-3; 7 bases agree with TRBD1. Germline lookup yields CDR1 SEHNR and CDR2 FQNEAQ (reference sequence). Unmatched junction bases numbered 9, after V lost 2 bases and J lost 4 bases. The CDR3 is 16 residues long. CDR3 coding DNA: TGTGCCAGCAGCTTACGACAGGGTGTTCTCCCAGATACGCAGTATTTT. Its translation is CASSLRQGVLPDTQYF.

The chain uses TRBV7-9 and TRBJ2-5; D gene unclear. V was pared by 5 bases and J by 2 bases, with 15 bases between. The CDR3 has 15 residues. Germline V lookup: CDR1 SEHNR, CDR2 FQNEAQ (reference sequence). The CDR3 DNA is TGTGCCAGCAGCCGCACGGTGGTCGCTCAAGAGACCCAGTACTTC. It is translated as CASSRTVVAQETQYF.

The J gene is TRBJ2-3, the V gene TRBV12-3 or TRBV12-4, with 11 nucleotides matching TRBD2. This CDR3 is 18 amino acids long. Trimming cost V 3 bases and J 2 bases; bases outside gene matches: 10. The CDR3 DNA reads as TGTGCCAGCAGTTTTTATAGCGGGGGGGCGGCTTTCACAGATACGCAGTATTTT. This codes for CASSFYSGGAAFTDTQYF.